This TCR beta chain is from a study of blood T cells in healthy people across ages. Whole-study results and caveats: Long-lived and aged donors differed, with more naive CD4+ cells and higher diversity in the long-lived.

The authors drew about 10 milliliters of peripheral blood from each donor. Germline trimming cut 4 bases from V and 3 bases from J; bases unmatched to any gene: 13. CDR3 size: 16 residues. CDR1 is SGHRS and CDR2 is YFSETQ in the germline V gene. This clonotype was observed a few times. Its antigen is not identified. Alongside a J-beta primer mix, a sample-barcoded 5' primer served in a second PCR lasting about 6 to 11 cycles. MiXCR, applied by TCRdb to the 5' RACE reads, yields one record per CDR3 protein. The data hold about 680,000 distinct CDR3 sequences, with around half observed a single time. The TCR comes from a woman in her sixties in good health. The source material was blood. V usage is TRBV5-1 and J usage is TRBJ2-7, with 7 bases identical to TRBD1. The CDR3 DNA reads as TGCGCCAGCAGCGACGACAGGGTACGGTTCAACTACGAGCAGTACTTC. This gives the protein CASSDDRVRFNYEQYF. Using reference TRBV5-1 and TRBJ2-7 for the parts outside the CDR3, the full variable domain is KAGVTQTPRYLIKTRGQQVTLSCSPISGHRSVSWYQQTPGQGLQFLFEYFSETQRNKGNFPGRFSGRQFSNSRSEMNVSTLELGDSALYLCASSDDRVRFNYEQYFGPGTRLTVT.